Below are 29 T cell receptor beta chains sequenced from a single sample in a study of CD4+ T cells in melanoma. Produced via immunoSEQ multiplex PCR; TCRdb's table is partial and in-frame only. The sample has over 10,000 clones; around three quarters are singletons. Material for sequencing was cells from a culture (not recorded whether cultured in vitro). These receptors were collected from a human donor with melanoma.

The V gene is TRBV9, the J gene TRBJ2-1, with TRBD2 matching over 8 bases. The CDR3 runs to 15 residues. Trimming removed 0 bases from V and 7 bases from J; junction bases left unmatched: 6. CDR1 and CDR2 from the germline V gene are SGDLS and YYNGEE. The CDR3: CASSVAGGPRNEQFF. CDR3 DNA: TGTGCCAGCAGCGTAGCGGGGGGGCCTAGGAATGAGCAGTTCTTC.

The V call is TRBV6-1, the J call TRBJ2-1, with 7 bases matching TRBD2. CDR1 and CDR2 (germline): MNHNS, SASEGT. The ends lost 0 bases at V and 3 bases at J; junction bases unmatched: 8. The CDR3 is made up of 17 amino acids. The CDR3 protein is CASSEAGASGYYNEQFF. The CDR3 DNA sequence: TGTGCCAGCAGTGAAGCAGGAGCTAGCGGCTACTACAATGAGCAGTTCTTC.

This chain uses TRBV5-1 with TRBJ2-7; D perhaps matches TRBD2 (7 bases). Germline loops: CDR1 SGHRS, CDR2 YFSETQ. CDR3 size: 14 residues. Trimming pared 5 bases from V and 3 bases from J, leaving 15 bases between. In DNA form, the CDR3 reads TGCGCCAGCAGGGACGAGGGGGGGAACTACGAGCAGTACTTC. Translation gives CASRDEGGNYEQYF. Together with reference TRBV5-1 and TRBJ2-7, the CDR3 gives the full variable domain: KAGVTQTPRYLIKTRGQQVTLSCSPISGHRSVSWYQQTPGQGLQFLFEYFSETQRNKGNFPGRFSGRQFSNSRSEMNVSTLELGDSALYLCASRDEGGNYEQYFGPGTRLTVT.

The chain has TRBV29-1 and TRBJ2-7; D remains unclear. The germline V gene has CDR1 SQVTM and CDR2 ANQGSEA. This CDR3 is built from 12 residues. V shed 2 bases and J shed 2 bases, with 7 bases lying between them. The CDR3 protein is CSVERAPYEQYF. The CDR3, as DNA: TGCAGCGTTGAACGGGCCCCCTACGAGCAGTACTTC.

This rearrangement joins TRBV4-1 to TRBJ1-2; the D is unclear. Trimming stripped 2 bases from V and 5 bases from J, with 9 bases between. The germline gives CDR1 MGHRA, CDR2 YSYEKL. CDR3 size: 13 residues. CDR3 protein: CASSQLPPYGYTF. The DNA of the CDR3 is TGCGCCAGCAGCCAATTACCTCCTTATGGCTACACCTTC.

The chain links TRBV2 to TRBJ2-5, with a possible D match to TRBD1 (5 bases). In germline, CDR1 is SNHLY, CDR2 FYNNEI. The CDR3 is 13 residues long. Trimming removed 6 bases at V and 2 bases at J, with 10 bases between. The CDR3 loop reads CASSADRQETQYF. In DNA form, the CDR3 reads TGTGCCAGCAGCGCCGACAGACAAGAGACCCAGTACTTC.

This rearrangement joins TRBV7-3 to TRBJ2-7; TRBD1 matches 8 bases. Germline CDR1 is SGHTA and CDR2 is FQGTGA. There are 13 residues in the CDR3. J was trimmed by 5 bases and V by 5 bases; bases with no gene match: 5. The CDR3 is CASSRDRGNEQYF. Written as DNA, the CDR3 is TGTGCCAGCAGCCGTGACAGGGGTAACGAGCAGTACTTC.

The chain employs TRBV19 and TRBJ1-5; TRBD1 agrees at 8 bases. This CDR3 has 14 amino acids. Germline-derived CDR1 and CDR2 are LNHDA and SQIVND (reference sequence). Trimming cost V 6 bases and J 2 bases; bases outside gene matches: 3. The CDR3 region is CASRAGQGNQPQHF. CDR3 sequence (DNA): TGTGCCAGTAGAGCGGGACAGGGCAATCAGCCCCAGCATTTT.

The V gene is TRBV18, the J gene TRBJ2-7, with D maybe TRBD2 (7 bases). The CDR3 extends over 14 amino acids. V lost 3 bases, J lost 2 bases, and 11 bases lay in between. CDR1 is KGHSH and CDR2 is LQKENI in the germline V gene. CDR3 DNA sequence: TGTGCCAGCTCACCCGAGGGGGGGGCCTACGAGCAGTACTTC. This gives the protein CASSPEGGAYEQYF.

The V gene is TRBV7-9, the J gene TRBJ2-7; D not certain. Looked up from germline, CDR1 is SEHNR and CDR2 is FQNEAQ (reference sequence). V was clipped by 8 bases and J by 3 bases, with 11 bases between them. There are 12 residues in the CDR3. CDR3 in amino acids: CASGRSNYEQYF. CDR3 nucleotide sequence: TGTGCCAGCGGCCGGAGCAACTACGAGCAGTACTTC. The full variable domain, in which reference TRBV7-9 and TRBJ2-7 provide the parts outside the CDR3, is DTGVSQNPRHKITKRGQNVTFRCDPISEHNRLYWYRQTLGQGPEFLTYFQNEAQLEKSRLLSDRFSAERPKGSFSTLEIQRTEQGDSAMYLCASGRSNYEQYFGPGTRLTVT.

The CDR3 nucleotides are TGTGCCAGCTCAGTTTATGGTTCTGCAGATACGCAGTATTTT. It yields the protein CASSVYGSADTQYF. This chain connects TRBV18 to TRBJ2-3; no clear D. The germline V gene encodes CDR1 KGHSH and CDR2 LQKENI. The CDR3 loop spans 14 amino acids. With 5 bases removed from V and 4 bases from J, the gap between germline ends came to 13 bases.

This chain uses TRBV6-1 with TRBJ1-2, with D maybe TRBD1 (6 bases). V lost 6 bases and J 0 bases, leaving 14 bases between the germline ends. The CDR3 has 15 residues. Germline lookup yields CDR1 MNHNS and CDR2 SASEGT. This chain's CDR3 is CASSKQGYSNYGYTF. The CDR3 DNA sequence: TGTGCCAGCAGCAAACAGGGATACTCTAACTATGGCTACACCTTC.

The J gene is TRBJ1-2, the V gene TRBV5-1, with a possible D match to TRBD1 (5 bases). Germline V gene lookup returns CDR1 SGHRS and CDR2 YFSETQ. V was clipped by 2 bases and J by 5 bases, with 10 bases between them. The CDR3 is 13 amino acids. The CDR3 is CASSFGTDYGYTF. For the CDR3, the DNA is TGCGCCAGCAGCTTCGGGACGGATTATGGCTACACCTTC. The complete variable domain, with remaining parts taken from reference TRBV5-1 and TRBJ1-2, reads KAGVTQTPRYLIKTRGQQVTLSCSPISGHRSVSWYQQTPGQGLQFLFEYFSETQRNKGNFPGRFSGRQFSNSRSEMNVSTLELGDSALYLCASSFGTDYGYTFGSGTRLTVV.

The V and J genes are TRBV9 and TRBJ1-1; 7 nucleotides align to TRBD1. CDR1 and CDR2 (germline): SGDLS, YYNGEE. V lost 4 bases, J lost 5 bases, and 5 bases stayed unmatched. CDR3 length: 13 amino acids. In DNA form, the CDR3 reads TGTGCCAGCAGCCCAGCAGGGGGGACTGAAGCTTTCTTT. Protein: CASSPAGGTEAFF.

The chain combines TRBV5-1 with TRBJ1-2; D may be TRBD1 (5 bases). CDR1 and CDR2 (germline): SGHRS, YFSETQ. The CDR3 has 16 residues. The ends were cut back, 0 bases at V and 2 bases at J, with 14 bases in the middle. The CDR3 DNA reads TGCGCCAGCAGCTTGGCTTGGGGCAAACCCAACTATGGCTACACCTTC. Amino acids: CASSLAWGKPNYGYTF.

For the CDR3, the DNA is TGCGCCAGCAGCTTGGCCCCGACAACCTACGAGCAGTACTTC. Protein sequence: CASSLAPTTYEQYF. V gene TRBV5-1 combines with J gene TRBJ2-7; no firm D call. The germline V gene has CDR1 SGHRS and CDR2 YFSETQ. The CDR3 loop spans 14 amino acids. Between the trimmed V and J ends, which lost 0 bases and 2 bases, there was a span of 9 bases.

V usage is TRBV5-4 and J usage is TRBJ1-1; TRBD1 might be the D (5 bases). CDR1 and CDR2 from the germline V gene are SGHNT and YYREEE (reference sequence). V lost 2 bases and J lost 1, with 9 bases in between. The CDR3 is made up of 14 amino acids. CDR3 bases: TGTGCCAGCAGCTTTACGACAGCGAACACTGAAGCTTTCTTT. Its translation: CASSFTTANTEAFF.

The chain uses TRBV5-3 and TRBJ2-3, with D hard to call. TRBV5-3 is an ORF, with its function uncertain. V was clipped by 8 bases and J by 4 bases, with 14 bases between them. The CDR3 sequence is 13 residues long. The CDR3 nucleotides read TGTGCCAGCAGCCGCACTTCACCAGATACGCAGTATTTT. Amino acids: CASSRTSPDTQYF.

CDR3 nucleotide sequence: TGTGCCAGCAGGCCAACCGGGACAGGGGAAACAGATACGCAGTATTTT. Encoded protein: CASRPTGTGETDTQYF. The V and J genes are TRBV7-9 and TRBJ2-3; 10 positions agree with TRBD1. V trimming: 6 bases; J trimming: 3 bases; junction bases outside the gene matches: 9. CDR3 length: 16 residues. Germline lookup yields CDR1 SEHNR and CDR2 FQNEAQ (reference sequence).

This chain links TRBV29-1 with TRBJ2-1; possibly TRBD1 for D (6 bases). V was shortened by 7 bases and J by 2 bases, with 15 bases between the two germline ends. Germline assignment: CDR1 SQVTM and CDR2 ANQGSEA. The CDR3 runs 14 residues. The CDR3 protein is CSAETGITYNEQFF. The CDR3 bases are TGCAGCGCCGAAACAGGGATTACCTACAATGAGCAGTTCTTC.

This sequence joins TRBV5-1 and TRBJ1-2; D is uncertain. The CDR3 is made up of 12 amino acids. V lost 0 bases and J lost 8, with 8 bases in between. Germline loops: CDR1 SGHRS, CDR2 YFSETQ. As DNA, the CDR3 is TGCGCCAGCAGCTTGGGGACGGGGGGCTACACCTTC. Protein: CASSLGTGGYTF.

V is TRBV28 and J is TRBJ1-4; a weak D match, TRBD1 (6 bases). The CDR3 is 14 amino acids. Germline V gene sequence: CDR1 MDHEN, CDR2 SYDVKM. V dropped 4 bases and J dropped 11 bases, with 17 bases sitting between them. This CDR3 is CASSSFTGLHKLFF. The CDR3 DNA sequence: TGTGCCAGCAGTTCATTCACAGGGTTGCACAAACTGTTTTTT.

V gene TRBV5-1 combines with J gene TRBJ2-5; D gene ambiguous. This CDR3 contains 11 residues. With 2 bases removed from V and 1 base from J, the gap between germline ends came to 0 bases. Per the germline V gene, CDR1 is SGHRS and CDR2 is YFSETQ. CDR3 DNA sequence: TGCGCCAGCAGCTTCCAAGAGACCCAGTACTTC. Its protein is CASSFQETQYF.

The chain couples TRBV4-1 to TRBJ1-1; no clear D. Trimming shortened V by 6 bases and J by 3 bases, and 5 bases separated the two germline ends. Germline V gene lookup returns CDR1 MGHRA and CDR2 YSYEKL. The CDR3 contains 11 residues. CDR3 protein: CASRRDTEAFF. CDR3 nucleotide sequence: TGCGCCAGCAGGCGGGACACTGAAGCTTTCTTT.

This clone was observed once. The V and J genes are TRBV27 and TRBJ2-7, with 10 positions matching TRBD1. Trimming at V came to 3 bases and at J to 9 bases, leaving 14 bases not matched to a gene. The CDR3 extends over 16 amino acids. CDR1 and CDR2 (germline): MNHEY, SMNVEV (reference sequence). The CDR3 spells CASSFRAPGTGVAQYF. The DNA for the CDR3 is TGTGCCAGCAGTTTTCGGGCCCCCGGGACAGGGGTGGCGCAGTACTTC.

This sequence joins TRBV5-1 and TRBJ2-3; possibly TRBD1 or TRBD2 for D (7 bases each). CDR1 SGHRS and CDR2 YFSETQ come from the germline V gene. CDR3 length equals 15 residues. V was clipped by 4 bases and J by 5 bases, with 17 bases between them. The CDR3 DNA sequence: TGCGCCAGCAGCCTTATTTCAGGGGGGGAAGATACGCAGTATTTT. Its translation: CASSLISGGEDTQYF.

This chain joins TRBV5-5 and TRBJ2-1; no reliable D call. In germline, CDR1 is SGHKS, CDR2 YYEKEE (reference sequence). The ends were cut back, 4 bases at V and 6 bases at J, with 20 bases in the middle. This CDR3 spans 16 amino acids. The CDR3 coding sequence is TGTGCCAGCAGCGTAGAGACTGCGAGCTCATTCAATGAGCAGTTCTTC. This codes for CASSVETASSFNEQFF.

This clone was picked up a small number of times. The same CDR3 is also encoded by other DNA sequences in this sample. V and J are TRBV19 and TRBJ1-2; D is unclear. The CDR3 consists of 15 residues. The V and J ends lost 0 bases and 0 bases respectively, with 8 bases between them. CDR1 LNHDA and CDR2 SQIVND come from the germline V gene (reference sequence). The CDR3 spells CASSIDQAANYGYTF. CDR3 DNA sequence: TGTGCCAGTAGTATAGATCAGGCGGCTAACTATGGCTACACCTTC.

The gene calls are TRBV6-1 and TRBJ1-2, with 8 bases fitting TRBD1. V shed 5 bases and J 5 bases; nucleotides not matched to a gene: 7. Germline V gene lookup returns CDR1 MNHNS and CDR2 SASEGT. The CDR3 totals 14 residues. CDR3 in amino acids: CASSTRQGYYGYTF. The CDR3 DNA reads TGTGCCAGCAGTACCCGACAGGGGTATTATGGCTACACCTTC.